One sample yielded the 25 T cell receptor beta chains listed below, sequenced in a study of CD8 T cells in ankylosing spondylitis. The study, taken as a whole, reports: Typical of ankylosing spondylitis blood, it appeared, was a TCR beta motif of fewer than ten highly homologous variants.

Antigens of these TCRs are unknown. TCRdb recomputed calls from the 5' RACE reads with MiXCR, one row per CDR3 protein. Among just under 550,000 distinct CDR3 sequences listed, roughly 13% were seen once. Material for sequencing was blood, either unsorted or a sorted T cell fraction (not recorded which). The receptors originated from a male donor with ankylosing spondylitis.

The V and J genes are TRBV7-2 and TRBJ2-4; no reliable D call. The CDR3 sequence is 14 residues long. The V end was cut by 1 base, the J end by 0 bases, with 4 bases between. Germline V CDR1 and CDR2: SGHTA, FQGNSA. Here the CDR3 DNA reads TGTGCCAGCAGCTTAGTGGGAGCCAAAAACATTCAGTACTTC. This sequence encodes CASSLVGAKNIQYF.

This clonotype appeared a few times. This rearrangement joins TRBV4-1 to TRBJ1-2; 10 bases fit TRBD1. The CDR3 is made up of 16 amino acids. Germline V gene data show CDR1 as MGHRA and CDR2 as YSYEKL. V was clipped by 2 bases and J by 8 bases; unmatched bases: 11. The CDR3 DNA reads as TGCGCCAGCAGCCAATCTCCGTGGGACAGGGGAGAAGGCTACACCTTC. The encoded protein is CASSQSPWDRGEGYTF.

The CDR3 bases are TGTGCCAGCAGCCCCGGCGGAGAACAGGGGGCGCTTGGCTACACCTTC. Its translation: CASSPGGEQGALGYTF. The chain combines TRBV12-3 or TRBV12-4 with TRBJ1-2, with 9 positions matching TRBD1. The CDR3 loop spans 16 amino acids. The J segment lost 7 bases and the V segment lost 6 bases, leaving 15 bases of the junction unmatched.

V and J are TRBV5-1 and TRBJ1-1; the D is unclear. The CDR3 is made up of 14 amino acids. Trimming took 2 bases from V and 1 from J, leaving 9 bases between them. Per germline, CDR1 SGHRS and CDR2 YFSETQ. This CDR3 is CASSLAQPNTEAFF. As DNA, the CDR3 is TGCGCCAGCAGCTTAGCACAACCGAACACTGAAGCTTTCTTT.

The CDR3 DNA sequence: TGTGCCAGCAGGCCGCGGGAGGGGAGGTATGCTTTCTTT. It translates to CASRPREGRYAFF. The chain has TRBV6-1 and TRBJ1-1; TRBD1 might be the D (5 bases). The CDR3 runs 13 residues. V was shortened by 6 bases and J by 11 bases, with 19 bases between the two germline ends. CDR1 is MNHNS and CDR2 is SASEGT in the germline V gene.

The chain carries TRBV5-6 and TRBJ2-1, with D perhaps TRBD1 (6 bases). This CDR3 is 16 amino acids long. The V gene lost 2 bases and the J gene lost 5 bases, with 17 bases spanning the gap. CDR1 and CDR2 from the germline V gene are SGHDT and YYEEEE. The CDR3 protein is CASSFTGWVGDNEQFF. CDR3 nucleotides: TGTGCCAGCAGCTTCACAGGGTGGGTTGGGGACAATGAGCAGTTCTTC.

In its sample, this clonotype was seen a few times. In DNA, the CDR3 is TGCAGTGCTAGAGACACGACAGGGGGAGGTCAGCCCCAGCATTTT. It encodes CSARDTTGGGQPQHF. The chain joins TRBV20-1 to TRBJ1-5, with 9 nucleotides matching TRBD1. The CDR3 extends over 15 amino acids. V trimming: 0 bases; J trimming: 6 bases; junction bases outside the gene matches: 6. The germline gives CDR1 DFQATT, CDR2 SNEGSKA (reference sequence).

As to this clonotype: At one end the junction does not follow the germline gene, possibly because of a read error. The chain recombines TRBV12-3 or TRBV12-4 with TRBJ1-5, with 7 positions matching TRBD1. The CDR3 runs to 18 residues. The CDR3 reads CTSSFYRGYPYSNQPQHF. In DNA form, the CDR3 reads TGTACCAGCAGTTTCTACAGGGGATATCCCTATAGCAATCAGCCCCAGCATTTT.

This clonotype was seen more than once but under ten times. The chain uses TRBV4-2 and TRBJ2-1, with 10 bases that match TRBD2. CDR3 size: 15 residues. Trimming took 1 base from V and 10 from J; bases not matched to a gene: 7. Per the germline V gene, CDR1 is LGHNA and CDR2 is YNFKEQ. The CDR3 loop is CASSQGLAGAGEQFF. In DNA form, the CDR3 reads TGTGCCAGCAGCCAAGGCCTAGCGGGAGCGGGGGAGCAGTTCTTC.

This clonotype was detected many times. The CDR3 coding sequence is TGCAGTGCTACACAGGGGGCGGGCAAAAACATTCAGTACTTC. Protein product: CSATQGAGKNIQYF. This chain uses TRBV20-1 with TRBJ2-4; TRBD1 agrees at 9 bases. CDR1 and CDR2 from the germline V gene are DFQATT and SNEGSKA (reference sequence). The V gene end was trimmed by 4 bases and the J gene end by 3 bases; junction bases not matched to a gene: 4. This CDR3 spans 14 amino acids.

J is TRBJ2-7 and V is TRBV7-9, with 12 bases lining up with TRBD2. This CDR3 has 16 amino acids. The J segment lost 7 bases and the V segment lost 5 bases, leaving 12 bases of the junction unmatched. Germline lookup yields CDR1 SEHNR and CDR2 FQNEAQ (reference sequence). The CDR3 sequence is CASSPTSGRTMGEQYF. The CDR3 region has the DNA TGTGCCAGCAGCCCAACTAGCGGGAGGACGATGGGAGAGCAGTACTTC.

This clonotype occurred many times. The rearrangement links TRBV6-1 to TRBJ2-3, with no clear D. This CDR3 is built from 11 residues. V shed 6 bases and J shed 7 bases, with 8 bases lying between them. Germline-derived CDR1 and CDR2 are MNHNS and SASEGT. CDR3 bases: TGTGCCAGCAGATATAGTAATACGCAGTATTTT. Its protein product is CASRYSNTQYF.

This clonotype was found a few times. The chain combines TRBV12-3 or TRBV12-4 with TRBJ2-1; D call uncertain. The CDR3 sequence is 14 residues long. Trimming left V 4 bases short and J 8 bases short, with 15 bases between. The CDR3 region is CASSSPRVGYEQFF. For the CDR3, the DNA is TGTGCCAGCAGTTCCCCCCGGGTGGGCTATGAGCAGTTCTTC.

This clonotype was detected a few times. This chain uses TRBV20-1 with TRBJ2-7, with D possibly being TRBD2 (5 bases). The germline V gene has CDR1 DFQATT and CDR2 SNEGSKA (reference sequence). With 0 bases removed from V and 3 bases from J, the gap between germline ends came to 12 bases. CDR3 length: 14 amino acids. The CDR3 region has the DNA TGCAGTGCTAGAGATAAGGACTCCCTCTACGAGCAGTACTTC. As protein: CSARDKDSLYEQYF.

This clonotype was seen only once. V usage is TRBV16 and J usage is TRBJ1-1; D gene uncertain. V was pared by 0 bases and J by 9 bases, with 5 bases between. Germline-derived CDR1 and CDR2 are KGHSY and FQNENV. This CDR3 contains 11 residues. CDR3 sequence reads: CASSQSFKAFF. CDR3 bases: TGTGCCAGCAGCCAATCATTCAAAGCTTTCTTT.

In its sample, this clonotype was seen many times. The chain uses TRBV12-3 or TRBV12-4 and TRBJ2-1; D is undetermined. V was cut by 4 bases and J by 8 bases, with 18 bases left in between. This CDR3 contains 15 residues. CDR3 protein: CASSYPAPSSHEQFF. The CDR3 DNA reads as TGTGCCAGCAGTTACCCCGCACCCAGCAGCCATGAGCAGTTCTTC.

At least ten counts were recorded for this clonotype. CDR3 sequence: CASSLLAGEGKFF. The DNA for the CDR3 is TGCGCCAGCAGCTTACTAGCGGGAGAAGGGAAGTTCTTC. V and J are TRBV5-1 and TRBJ2-1; 11 positions agree with TRBD2. V shed 2 bases, J shed 14 bases, and the junction held 6 bases outside the gene matches. This CDR3 comprises 13 residues. CDR1 and CDR2 from the germline V gene are SGHRS and YFSETQ.

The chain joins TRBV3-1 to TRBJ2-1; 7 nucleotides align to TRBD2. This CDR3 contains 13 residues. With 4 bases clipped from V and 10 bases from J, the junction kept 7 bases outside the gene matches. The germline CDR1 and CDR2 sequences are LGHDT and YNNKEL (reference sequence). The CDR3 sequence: CASSLGEGAEQFF. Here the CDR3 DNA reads TGTGCCAGCAGCCTCGGGGAGGGAGCCGAGCAGTTCTTC.

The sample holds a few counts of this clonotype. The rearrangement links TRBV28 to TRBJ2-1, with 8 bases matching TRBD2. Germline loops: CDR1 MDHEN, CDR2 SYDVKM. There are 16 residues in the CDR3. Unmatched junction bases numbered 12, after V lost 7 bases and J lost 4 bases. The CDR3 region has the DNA TGTGCCAGCACCCCTATAGGAGCGGGAGCGTACAATGAGCAGTTCTTC. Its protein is CASTPIGAGAYNEQFF.

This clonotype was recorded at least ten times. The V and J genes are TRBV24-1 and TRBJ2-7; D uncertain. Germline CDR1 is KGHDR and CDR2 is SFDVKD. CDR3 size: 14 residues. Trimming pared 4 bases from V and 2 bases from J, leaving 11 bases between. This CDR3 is CATSDQTPPYEQYV. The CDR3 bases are TGTGCCACCAGTGACCAGACCCCCCCCTACGAGCAGTACGTC.

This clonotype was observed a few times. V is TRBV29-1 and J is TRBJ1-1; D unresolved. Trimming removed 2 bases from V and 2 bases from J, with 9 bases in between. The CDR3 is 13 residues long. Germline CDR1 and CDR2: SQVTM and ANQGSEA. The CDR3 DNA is TGCAGCGTTGAATGGACTATAAACACTGAAGCTTTCTTT. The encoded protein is CSVEWTINTEAFF.

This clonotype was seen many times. CDR3 sequence (DNA): TGTGCCAGCAGCTTAACCAGGAGCTCCTACGAGCAGTACGTC. Amino acid sequence: CASSLTRSSYEQYV. The genes are TRBV7-9 and TRBJ2-7; D is unresolved. V lost 2 bases and J 0 bases, leaving 8 bases between the germline ends. CDR3 length: 14 amino acids. Germline V lookup: CDR1 SEHNR, CDR2 FQNEAQ (reference sequence).

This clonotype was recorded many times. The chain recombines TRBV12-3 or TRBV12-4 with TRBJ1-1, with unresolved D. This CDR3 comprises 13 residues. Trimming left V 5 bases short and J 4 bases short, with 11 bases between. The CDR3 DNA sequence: TGTGCCAGCAGTCCACGAGCAGGCACTGAAGCTTTCTTT. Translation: CASSPRAGTEAFF.

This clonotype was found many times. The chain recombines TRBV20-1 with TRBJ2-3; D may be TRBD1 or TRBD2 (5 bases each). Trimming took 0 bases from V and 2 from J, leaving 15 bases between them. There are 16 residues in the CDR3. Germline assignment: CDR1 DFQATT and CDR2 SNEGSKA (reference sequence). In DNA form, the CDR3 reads TGCAGTGCTAGAGACCGGGACCGTCTGATCACAGATACGCAGTATTTT. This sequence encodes CSARDRDRLITDTQYF.

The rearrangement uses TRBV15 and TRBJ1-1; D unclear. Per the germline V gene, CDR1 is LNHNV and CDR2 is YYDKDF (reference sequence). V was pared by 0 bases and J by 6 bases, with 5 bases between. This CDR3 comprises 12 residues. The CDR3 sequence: CATSRDLSEAFF. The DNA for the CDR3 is TGTGCCACCAGCAGAGATCTCTCTGAAGCTTTCTTT.